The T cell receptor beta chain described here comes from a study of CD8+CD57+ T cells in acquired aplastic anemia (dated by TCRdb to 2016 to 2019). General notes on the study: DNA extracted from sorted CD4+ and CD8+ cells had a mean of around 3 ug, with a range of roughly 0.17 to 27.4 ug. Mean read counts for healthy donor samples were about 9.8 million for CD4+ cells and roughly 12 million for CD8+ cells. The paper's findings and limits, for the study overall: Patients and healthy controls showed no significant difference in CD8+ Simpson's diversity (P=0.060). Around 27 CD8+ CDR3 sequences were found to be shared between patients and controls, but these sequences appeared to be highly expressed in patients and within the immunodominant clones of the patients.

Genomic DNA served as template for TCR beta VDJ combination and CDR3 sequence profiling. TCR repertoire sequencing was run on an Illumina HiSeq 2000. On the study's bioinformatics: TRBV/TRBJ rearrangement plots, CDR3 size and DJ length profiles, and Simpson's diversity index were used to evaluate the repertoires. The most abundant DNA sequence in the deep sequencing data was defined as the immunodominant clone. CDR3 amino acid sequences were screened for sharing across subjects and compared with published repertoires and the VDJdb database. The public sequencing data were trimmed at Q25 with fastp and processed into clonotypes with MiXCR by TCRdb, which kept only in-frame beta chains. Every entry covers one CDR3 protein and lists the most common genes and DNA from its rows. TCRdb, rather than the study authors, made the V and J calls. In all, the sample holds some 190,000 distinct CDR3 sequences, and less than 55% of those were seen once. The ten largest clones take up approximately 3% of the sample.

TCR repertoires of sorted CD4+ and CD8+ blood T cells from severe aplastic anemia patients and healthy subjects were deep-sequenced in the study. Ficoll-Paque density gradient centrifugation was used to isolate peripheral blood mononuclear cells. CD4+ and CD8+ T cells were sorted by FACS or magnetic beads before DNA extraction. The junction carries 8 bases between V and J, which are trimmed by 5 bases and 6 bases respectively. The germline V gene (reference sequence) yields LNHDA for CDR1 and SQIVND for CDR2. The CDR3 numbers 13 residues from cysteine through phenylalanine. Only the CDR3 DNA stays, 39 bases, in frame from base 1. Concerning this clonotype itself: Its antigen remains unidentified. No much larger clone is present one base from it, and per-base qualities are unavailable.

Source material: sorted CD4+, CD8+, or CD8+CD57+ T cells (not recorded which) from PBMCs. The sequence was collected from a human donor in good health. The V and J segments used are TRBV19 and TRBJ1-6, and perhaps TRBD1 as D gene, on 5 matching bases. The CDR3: CASSDSPNSPLHF. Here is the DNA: TGTGCCAGTAGTGACAGTCCTAATTCACCCCTCCACTTT.